One and the same sample provided the 14 T cell receptor beta chains below, sequenced in a study of blood T cell repertoires in COVID-19 (TCRdb year 2020). The library was produced with the immunoSEQ multiplex PCR assay. As stored in TCRdb, this immuneACCESS dataset retains in-frame rearrangements with V and J assigned. A fraction of the clones does not appear; measured against another copy, unresolved V genes explain less than half of the discrepancy, and the remainder lacks a known reason. This sample comprises 170,000 or so clones, approximately 85% of them detected only once. Jointly, the top ten make up 5% to 7.5% of the sample. Sequencing was carried out using PBMCs or T cells enriched from blood (not recorded which). The source of these receptors is a man in his forties who had recovered from COVID-19.

The chain has TRBV7-3 and TRBJ2-1; D is possibly TRBD1 (6 bases). Per the germline V gene, CDR1 is SGHTA and CDR2 is FQGTGA. Trimming cost V 5 bases and J 6 bases, with 11 bases left between them. This CDR3 spans 13 amino acids. Here the CDR3 reads CASSPTDSNEQFF. The CDR3 DNA is TGTGCCAGCAGCCCAACGGACAGCAATGAGCAGTTCTTC.

V and J are TRBV19 and TRBJ1-2, with 7 bases identical to TRBD1. The length of the CDR3 is 15 residues. Germline lookup yields CDR1 LNHDA and CDR2 SQIVND (reference sequence). The J segment lost 1 base and the V segment lost 6 bases, leaving 8 bases of the junction unmatched. The CDR3: CASSPGAGGNYGYTF. Written as DNA, the CDR3 is TGTGCCAGTAGCCCCGGGGCAGGGGGTAACTATGGCTACACCTTC.

This chain joins TRBV4-2 and TRBJ1-5, with 7 bases aligning to TRBD1. After removal of 5 bases from V and 4 bases from J, the junction contained 8 bases not matched to a gene. The CDR3 has 15 residues. In germline, CDR1 is LGHNA, CDR2 YNFKEQ. The CDR3 coding sequence is TGTGCCAGCAGCGTCCGGGACAGTCTGAATCAGCCCCAGCATTTT. Translating gives CASSVRDSLNQPQHF.

The chain has TRBV10-1 and TRBJ2-5, with 7 bases aligning to TRBD2. Trimming removed 5 bases from V and 1 base from J; junction bases left unmatched: 1. Germline V CDR1 and CDR2: WNHNN, SYGVQD (reference sequence). This CDR3 comprises 13 residues. The CDR3 spells CASSREVQETQYF. CDR3 DNA: TGCGCCAGCAGTCGGGAGGTCCAAGAGACCCAGTACTTC.

The chain is built from TRBV9 and TRBJ1-3, with unresolved D. This CDR3 has 13 amino acids. Trimming removed 2 bases at V and 4 bases at J, with 7 bases between. In germline, CDR1 is SGDLS, CDR2 YYNGEE. The CDR3 nucleotides read TGTGCCAGCAGCGTCTCTAGAGGAAACACCATATATTTT. Amino acid sequence: CASSVSRGNTIYF.

This rearrangement joins TRBV2 to TRBJ2-1, with TRBD1 identical over 9 bases. The CDR3 spans 13 residues. CDR1 and CDR2 from the germline V gene are SNHLY and FYNNEI. Trimming removed 6 bases from V and 7 bases from J; junction bases left unmatched: 4. The CDR3: CASSPGTGNEQFF. The CDR3 DNA reads TGTGCCAGCAGCCCCGGGACAGGGAATGAGCAGTTCTTC.

Only one count was recorded for this clone. This chain joins TRBV4-1 and TRBJ2-3, with D tentatively TRBD2 (6 bases). Germline V gene data show CDR1 as MGHRA and CDR2 as YSYEKL. Trimming took 4 bases from V and 3 from J, leaving 17 bases between them. There are 16 residues in the CDR3. The CDR3 here is CASSRHPRGRTDTQYF. The CDR3 DNA reads as TGCGCCAGCAGCCGCCATCCGCGGGGTAGAACAGATACGCAGTATTTT.

This chain links TRBV5-1 with TRBJ2-7; TRBD1 aligns across 11 bases. V gave up 4 bases and J gave up 3 bases; unmatched junction bases: 3. This CDR3 has 14 amino acids. The germline CDR1 and CDR2 sequences are SGHRS and YFSETQ. Here the CDR3 reads CASSPGTGGYEQYF. CDR3 coding DNA: TGCGCCAGCAGCCCCGGGACAGGGGGCTACGAGCAGTACTTC.

This chain links TRBV4-1 with TRBJ2-7, with TRBD1 matching over 7 bases. The germline gives CDR1 MGHRA, CDR2 YSYEKL. The CDR3 covers 15 residues. V lost 0 bases and J lost 4; bases outside the gene matches: 6. CDR3: CASSQEAGGGYEQYF. CDR3 sequence (DNA): TGCGCCAGCAGCCAAGAGGCAGGGGGTGGATACGAGCAGTACTTC.

The chain has TRBV28 and TRBJ1-5, with 8 bases aligning to TRBD1. Germline V gene lookup returns CDR1 MDHEN and CDR2 SYDVKM. This CDR3 spans 14 amino acids. J was trimmed by 5 bases and V by 8 bases; bases with no gene match: 8. The CDR3 bases are TGTGCCAGCTATAGACAGGGGAGCCATCAGCCCCAGCATTTT. This encodes CASYRQGSHQPQHF.

This clone was detected only once. The V and J genes are TRBV5-1 and TRBJ2-3; D might be TRBD1 (5 bases). Trimming took 0 bases from V and 3 from J, leaving 14 bases between them. The germline V gene encodes CDR1 SGHRS and CDR2 YFSETQ. The CDR3 spans 16 residues. CDR3 in DNA: TGCGCCAGCAGCTTGGGGAGAGCCCGGACAACAGATACGCAGTATTTT. Encoded protein: CASSLGRARTTDTQYF.

This chain uses TRBV5-8 with TRBJ2-1, with D unresolved. V dropped 2 bases and J dropped 0 bases, with 12 bases sitting between them. The CDR3 length is 16 residues. Germline lookup yields CDR1 SGHTS and CDR2 YDEGEE. The CDR3: CASSFPTRSSYNEQFF. CDR3 sequence (DNA): TGTGCCAGCAGCTTTCCGACGCGGAGCTCCTACAATGAGCAGTTCTTC.

CDR3 in DNA: TGCGCCAGCAGCTTGTTTTCAGGCGAACCGGTAGCTTTCTTT. The encoded protein is CASSLFSGEPVAFF. The chain has TRBV5-1 and TRBJ1-1; D not resolved. This CDR3 has 14 residues. CDR1 is SGHRS and CDR2 is YFSETQ in the germline V gene. With 1 base removed from V and 10 bases from J, the gap between germline ends came to 17 bases.

V and J are TRBV9 and TRBJ1-4, with D perhaps matching TRBD1 (6 bases). This CDR3 contains 15 residues. V lost 3 bases, J lost 4 bases, and 13 bases lay in between. CDR1 is SGDLS, CDR2 YYNGEE, per germline. This chain's CDR3 is CASSASWTDNEKLFF. In DNA form, the CDR3 reads TGTGCCAGCAGCGCTAGTTGGACAGATAATGAAAAACTGTTTTTT.